Listed below are T cell receptor beta chains from one sample, sequenced in a study of T cell responses to AZD1222 COVID-19 vaccine. The assay was immunoSEQ multiplex PCR, and TCRdb's table has in-frame clones only and misses some. The sample shows roughly 150,000 clones, more than 85% of them seen only once. Specimen: peripheral blood, collected 28 days after the second AZD1222 dose. The origin of the receptors is an adult who received the AZD1222 COVID-19 vaccine. CDR3s include the opening cysteine and the closing phenylalanine or tryptophan. Fields, in order: clone size, V gene, J gene, D gene, CDR3 protein, CDR3 DNA. The D gene is left open where the match is weak. Not all rows give a size; the values are once, few, many and, for expanded clones, a class.

-	TRBV19	TRBJ2-1	-	CASSLVNEQFF	TGTGCCAGTAGTTTAGTAAACGAGCAGTTCTTC
once	TRBV28	TRBJ1-1	-	CASSLLTELNTEAFF	TGTGCCAGCAGTTTGCTTACAGAGCTGAACACTGAAGCTTTCTTT
-	TRBV19	TRBJ1-2	-	CASNRFPQEGYGYTF	TGTGCCAGTAACCGATTTCCACAAGAGGGCTATGGCTACACCTTC
-	TRBV6-5	TRBJ1-3	TRBD1	CASSRQGFDTIYF	TGTGCCAGCAGCCGACAGGGCTTTGACACCATATATTTT
-	TRBV19	TRBJ1-5	-	CASSPSNQPQHF	TGTGCCAGTAGTCCAAGCAATCAGCCCCAGCATTTT
-	TRBV14	TRBJ2-7	TRBD1	CASSPKWTGFLDEQYF	TGTGCCAGCAGCCCGAAGTGGACAGGGTTTCTCGACGAGCAGTACTTC
-	TRBV5-5	TRBJ2-1	TRBD1	CASSRQGTYNEQFF	TGTGCCAGCAGCCGACAGGGGACCTACAATGAGCAGTTCTTC
-	TRBV28	TRBJ1-2	-	CASSLVGHQYGYTF	TGTGCCAGCAGTTTAGTGGGACATCAATATGGCTACACCTTC
many	TRBV20-1	TRBJ1-1	-	CSARGSTEAFF	TGCAGTGCTAGAGGGAGCACTGAAGCTTTCTTT
-	TRBV5-1	TRBJ1-3	TRBD1	CASSLAGTDSGNTIYF	TGCGCCAGCAGCTTGGCTGGGACAGACTCTGGAAACACCATATATTTT
-	TRBV7-2	TRBJ2-2	-	CASSSREPFTGGELFF	TGTGCCAGCAGCTCCCGGGAACCTTTTACCGGCGGGGAGCTGTTTTTT
-	TRBV10-1	TRBJ2-3	-	CASSESAEVTDTQYF	TGCGCCAGCAGTGAATCAGCGGAGGTCACAGATACGCAGTATTTT
-	TRBV19	TRBJ2-2	-	CASRNGGTGELFF	TGTGCCAGTAGAAACGGGGGAACCGGGGAGCTGTTTTTT
once	TRBV4-2	TRBJ1-2	TRBD1	CASSHRGLDYGYTF	TGTGCCAGCAGCCACAGGGGGCTCGACTATGGCTACACCTTC
-	TRBV15	TRBJ2-1	-	CATREIGGLPGGQFF	TGTGCCACCAGGGAGATCGGGGGCCTCCCGGGAGGGCAGTTCTTC
-	TRBV19	TRBJ1-2	-	CASDSGSFDYGYTF	TGTGCCAGCGACAGCGGATCCTTCGACTATGGCTACACCTTC
-	TRBV27	TRBJ2-1	-	CASSSLLNEQFF	TGTGCCAGCAGCTCACTCCTTAATGAGCAGTTCTTC
-	TRBV7-9	TRBJ1-4	-	CASSGRGAVEKLFF	TGTGCCAGCAGCGGGAGGGGGGCTGTTGAAAAACTGTTTTTT
-	TRBV30	TRBJ1-2	TRBD1	CAWGVTQGAFYGYTF	TGTGCCTGGGGAGTTACTCAGGGGGCCTTCTATGGCTACACCTTC
once	TRBV19	TRBJ1-4	-	CASSTGAATNEKLFF	TGTGCCAGTAGTACCGGCGCCGCAACTAATGAAAAACTGTTTTTT
-	TRBV2	TRBJ1-4	-	CASIASGFGEKLFF	TGTGCCAGCATTGCGTCCGGGTTCGGGGAAAAACTGTTTTTT
-	TRBV3-1/TRBV3-2	TRBJ1-1	-	CASIARQNTEAFF	TGTGCCAGCATAGCCCGGCAGAACACTGAAGCTTTCTTT
-	TRBV9	TRBJ2-1	-	CASSAMGQTQFF	TGTGCCAGCAGCGCCATGGGCCAAACGCAGTTCTTC
-	TRBV3-1/TRBV3-2	TRBJ2-5	TRBD1	CASSQGDRDIETQYF	TGTGCCAGCAGCCAAGGGGACAGGGACATAGAGACCCAGTACTTC
-	TRBV12-3/TRBV12-4	TRBJ2-3	-	CASTSRTDTQYF	TGTGCCAGCACTAGCCGCACAGATACGCAGTATTTT
-	TRBV6-2/TRBV6-3	TRBJ1-1	-	CASSYSGEGTEAFF	TGTGCCAGCAGTTACTCCGGGGAGGGCACTGAAGCTTTCTTT
-	TRBV6-5	TRBJ1-5	TRBD1	CASSSGQGGNQPQHF	TGTGCCAGCAGTTCCGGACAGGGCGGCAATCAGCCCCAGCATTTT
-	TRBV9	TRBJ1-5	-	CASSAGEGNQPQHF	TGTGCCAGCAGCGCGGGGGAAGGCAATCAGCCCCAGCATTTT
-	TRBV5-6	TRBJ2-7	-	CASSLGGRMAFEQYF	TGTGCCAGCAGCTTGGGGGGACGGATGGCTTTCGAGCAGTACTTC
-	TRBV7-9	TRBJ1-3	TRBD1	CASEAYQGENTIYF	TGTGCCAGTGAAGCTTATCAGGGGGAGAACACCATATATTTT
-	TRBV18	TRBJ2-7	-	CASSPSEGFSYEQYF	TGTGCCAGCTCACCGTCGGAGGGATTCTCCTACGAGCAGTACTTC
-	TRBV29-1	TRBJ1-2	-	CSVVGGDPGYTF	TGCAGCGTTGTGGGGGGGGATCCTGGCTACACCTTC
many	TRBV13	TRBJ2-1	-	CASSIGLSSYNEQFF	TGTGCCAGCAGCATCGGACTCAGCTCCTACAATGAGCAGTTCTTC
-	TRBV21-1	TRBJ1-1	-	CASIQSDRGGNTEAFF	TGTGCCAGCATACAGTCGGACAGGGGAGGGAACACTGAAGCTTTCTTT
-	TRBV27	TRBJ2-7	-	CASTLYEQYF	TGTGCCAGCACCCTCTACGAGCAGTACTTC
-	TRBV7-9	TRBJ1-2	-	CASSLGRTTEYYGYTF	TGTGCCAGCAGCCTGGGACGGACGACGGAATACTATGGCTACACCTTC
few	TRBV19	TRBJ1-5	-	CASSTQKGQPQHF	TGTGCCAGTAGTACCCAAAAGGGACAGCCCCAGCATTTT
once	TRBV24-1	TRBJ2-3	TRBD2	CATSDFPGGNSGGDTQYF	TGTGCCACCAGTGATTTCCCCGGTGGAAACAGCGGGGGAGATACGCAGTATTTT
-	TRBV16	TRBJ2-5	TRBD1	CASVGDRDQETQYF	TGTGCCTCCGTCGGGGACAGGGATCAAGAGACCCAGTACTTC
-	TRBV19	TRBJ1-5	-	CASKRGQGGQPQHF	TGTGCCAGTAAGAGGGGACAAGGTGGTCAGCCCCAGCATTTT
-	TRBV28	TRBJ2-7	-	CASGTSEQYF	TGTGCCAGCGGAACGTCCGAGCAGTACTTC
-	TRBV15	TRBJ2-5	TRBD2	CATSSYELAATETQYF	TGTGCCACCAGCTCCTATGAGCTAGCGGCCACAGAGACCCAGTACTTC
-	TRBV6-2/TRBV6-3	TRBJ1-5	-	CASSYGGGQPQHF	TGTGCCAGCAGTTACGGAGGAGGTCAGCCCCAGCATTTT
-	TRBV2	TRBJ2-3	TRBD2	CASIGLAGAGDTQYF	TGTGCCAGCATCGGACTAGCGGGGGCAGGAGATACGCAGTATTTT
-	TRBV3-1/TRBV3-2	TRBJ2-5	-	CASSQEAEARDLMETQYF	TGTGCCAGCAGCCAAGAAGCAGAGGCGCGGGACCTTATGGAGACCCAGTACTTC
-	TRBV7-2	TRBJ2-2	TRBD1	CASSPLFSTGVAGELFF	TGTGCCAGCAGCCCCCTCTTCTCGACAGGGGTCGCCGGGGAGCTGTTTTTT
-	TRBV5-8	TRBJ1-5	TRBD1	CASSWGQGAIQPQHF	TGTGCCAGCAGCTGGGGACAGGGGGCAATCCAGCCCCAGCATTTT
-	TRBV5-1	TRBJ1-5	TRBD1	CASSTWTGGNQPQHF	TGCGCCAGCAGCACATGGACAGGGGGGAATCAGCCCCAGCATTTT
-	TRBV5-1	TRBJ1-3	TRBD1	CASSLGNRDRVAGNTIYF	TGCGCCAGCAGCTTGGGGAACCGGGACAGGGTGGCTGGAAACACCATATATTTT
-	TRBV9	TRBJ2-1	TRBD2	CASSVGPGGLGNEQFF	TGTGCCAGCAGCGTAGGTCCGGGGGGGCTGGGCAATGAGCAGTTCTTC
-	TRBV19	TRBJ1-6	-	CATQPVKDNSPLHF	TGTGCCACTCAACCGGTGAAGGATAATTCACCCCTCCACTTT
-	TRBV5-5	TRBJ2-1	-	CASRLGQAPAYNEQFF	TGTGCCAGCAGGTTGGGACAAGCCCCAGCCTACAATGAGCAGTTCTTC
-	TRBV18	TRBJ2-3	-	CASSLHSGGTDTQYF	TGTGCCAGCTCACTCCATAGCGGAGGCACAGATACGCAGTATTTT
-	TRBV28	TRBJ1-5	-	CASSFRGDQPQHF	TGTGCCAGCAGTTTCCGGGGGGATCAGCCCCAGCATTTT
-	TRBV7-9	TRBJ1-4	-	CASSLKLAGYNENLFF	TGTGCCAGCAGCTTAAAGTTAGCGGGTTATAATGAAAATCTGTTTTTT
-	TRBV14	TRBJ1-2	-	CASSQGVASSYTF	TGTGCCAGCAGCCAAGGGGTCGCTTCGAGCTACACCTTC
-	TRBV15	TRBJ1-1	-	CATSRDWGEAFF	TGTGCCACCAGCAGAGACTGGGGGGAAGCTTTCTTT
-	TRBV15	TRBJ1-1	-	CATSRDGGRNTEAFF	TGTGCCACCAGCAGAGATGGAGGTAGGAACACTGAAGCTTTCTTT
few	TRBV28	TRBJ2-2	TRBD2	CASRTGGPVTGELFF	TGTGCCAGCAGGACGGGAGGGCCGGTCACCGGGGAGCTGTTTTTT